This T cell receptor beta chain derives from a study of shared T cell receptors in the human thymus. Per the germline V gene, CDR1 is SGHTA and CDR2 is FQGTGA. The V end lost 5 bases, the J end lost 0 bases, and 22 bases lay between the germline ends. The length of the CDR3 is 18 residues. TCRdb keeps only in-frame clones here, not all; method: immunoSEQ multiplex PCR. The table shows just under 550,000 clones, with 75% to 85% occurring only once. The same specimen was also included in a second study, on human thymus T cells.

The chain joins TRBV7-3 to TRBJ1-1; D is perhaps TRBD1 (5 bases). The clonotype originates from a boy under three years old with a congenital heart defect. The sequencing sample was made of thymocytes. In nucleotides, the CDR3 is TGTGCCAGCAGCCCTACCGGACAACTTGGAGAACTGAACACTGAAGCTTTCTTT. Translated: CASSPTGQLGELNTEAFF.